The 24 T cell receptor beta chains given below trace back to one sample, sequenced in a study of cytomegalovirus exposure and HLA in healthy donors (dated by TCRdb to between 2016 and 2019). The library was prepared using the immunoSEQ multiplex PCR assay. The multiplex PCR relied on a mix of 60 forward primers for TCR Vbeta segments and 13 reverse primers for TCR Jbeta segments. The source is immuneACCESS, and TCRdb retained only in-frame sequences with V and J called. Part of the clones is not carried over; for the studies checked, unresolved V genes explain less than half of this, and the remainder is unexplained. The table of this sample itemizes 45,000 to 55,000 clones. The ten largest clones add up to around 10% of the sample. The sequenced material came from PBMCs. The source of these receptors is a woman in her forties or fifties in good health and CMV-seropositive.

The V gene is TRBV6-1, the J gene TRBJ2-6; D ambiguous. Deletions cut 2 bases from V and 1 base from J, with 12 bases between. CDR3 size: 17 residues. Germline V gives CDR1 MNHNS, CDR2 SASEGT. CDR3 amino acids: CASSEKYGRSGANVLTF. The CDR3 DNA follows: TGTGCCAGCAGTGAAAAGTATGGGCGTTCTGGGGCCAACGTCCTGACTTTC.

The CDR3 DNA reads as TGTGCCAGCTCACCAGCAACGGGTCAACACCCGCGACTCTATGGCTACACCTTC. Its protein is CASSPATGQHPRLYGYTF. This chain joins TRBV18 and TRBJ1-2, with D uncertain. The CDR3 covers 18 residues. The V gene's germline CDR1 is KGHSH and CDR2 LQKENI. The germline V and J ends were trimmed by 2 bases and 4 bases, with 23 bases remaining between them.

The chain couples TRBV30 to TRBJ2-7; TRBD1 matches at 10 bases. The CDR3 contains 12 residues. Germline V gene data show CDR1 as GTSNPN and CDR2 as SVGIG (reference sequence). With 2 bases clipped from V and 9 bases from J, the junction kept 4 bases outside the gene matches. CDR3 nucleotide sequence: TGTGCCTGGAGTAGACGGACAGGGGGGCAGTACTTC. Residues: CAWSRRTGGQYF.

V usage is TRBV7-9 and J usage is TRBJ2-1; possible D gene TRBD1, 6 bases. This CDR3 has 13 residues. Germline V gene data show CDR1 as SEHNR and CDR2 as FQNEAQ (reference sequence). Trimming took 5 bases from V and 3 from J, leaving 8 bases between them. CDR3 in amino acids: CASSVGHYNEQFF. Here the CDR3 DNA reads TGTGCCAGCAGCGTGGGACACTACAATGAGCAGTTCTTC.

The CDR3 nucleotides read TGTGCCAGCAGGGCCGTCCAGGGGGCTGCTTCACCCCTCCACTTT. Translated, it gives CASRAVQGAASPLHF. This chain joins TRBV2 and TRBJ1-6, with 8 nucleotides matching TRBD1. CDR3 length: 15 amino acids. Germline lookup yields CDR1 SNHLY and CDR2 FYNNEI. V lost 6 bases and J lost 9; bases outside the gene matches: 10.

The CDR3 DNA reads TGTGCCAGCAGCCAAGGCGGGAGGGTCAATGAGCAGTTCTTC. Protein: CASSQGGRVNEQFF. The rearrangement joins TRBV4-2 to TRBJ2-1, with 9 nucleotides matching TRBD2. V shed 1 base, J shed 6 bases, and the junction held 1 base outside the gene matches. The CDR3 is made up of 14 amino acids. Looked up from germline, CDR1 is LGHNA and CDR2 is YNFKEQ.

The rearrangement joins TRBV29-1 to TRBJ2-7, with D perhaps TRBD2 (7 bases). The CDR3 length is 16 residues. Germline V lookup: CDR1 SQVTM, CDR2 ANQGSEA. The ends were cut back, 3 bases at V and 1 base at J, with 19 bases in the middle. CDR3 bases: TGCAGCGTTGATTTGGGGGGGCTAGCGTCTTCCTACGAGCAGTACTTC. Translation: CSVDLGGLASSYEQYF.

The V and J genes are TRBV29-1 and TRBJ2-1, with D perhaps TRBD2 (5 bases). V shed 6 bases and J shed 5 bases, with 20 bases lying between them. The CDR3 has 15 amino acids. Germline V gene lookup returns CDR1 SQVTM and CDR2 ANQGSEA. The CDR3 nucleotides are TGCAGCGTGCGAGCTAGCCTTACAGCTAACAATGAGCAGTTCTTC. Translating gives CSVRASLTANNEQFF.

The J gene is TRBJ1-6, the V gene TRBV10-3, with unresolved D. The CDR3 covers 13 residues. V lost 3 bases to trimming and J lost 4 bases, with 4 bases between them. The germline CDR1 and CDR2 sequences are ENHRY and SYGVKD. This CDR3 is CAISDQYNSPLHF. CDR3 DNA: TGTGCCATCAGTGACCAGTATAATTCACCCCTCCACTTT.

The chain is built from TRBV27 and TRBJ2-7; D remains ambiguous. CDR1 MNHEY and CDR2 SMNVEV come from the germline V gene (reference sequence). This CDR3 is 12 amino acids long. V was trimmed by 5 bases and J by 5 bases, leaving 10 bases between them. DNA of the CDR3: TGTGCCAGCAGTCCCAGGCGTAACGAGCAGTACTTC. It yields the protein CASSPRRNEQYF.

The rearrangement joins TRBV15 to TRBJ2-5; 9 nucleotides match TRBD2. Germline lookup yields CDR1 LNHNV and CDR2 YYDKDF (reference sequence). The CDR3 covers 17 residues. The V segment lost 0 bases and the J segment 4 bases; nucleotides outside the gene matches: 9. The CDR3 here is CATSRDQRGVAVETQYF. The CDR3 DNA sequence: TGTGCCACCAGCAGAGATCAGCGGGGGGTGGCTGTAGAGACCCAGTACTTC. Full variable domain (remainder filled in from reference TRBV15 and TRBJ2-5): DAMVIQNPRYQVTQFGKPVTLSCSQTLNHNVMYWYQQKSSQAPKLLFHYYDKDFNNEADTPDNFQSRRPNTSFCFLDIRSPGLGDTAMYLCATSRDQRGVAVETQYFGPGTRLLVL.

The chain uses TRBV10-3 and TRBJ1-5, with TRBD1 identical over 9 bases. The germline gives CDR1 ENHRY, CDR2 SYGVKD. After removal of 6 bases from V and 6 bases from J, the junction contained 6 bases not matched to a gene. The CDR3 is 14 residues long. The CDR3 DNA sequence: TGTGCCATCAGAGGGACAGGGTTGGGTCAGCCCCAGCATTTT. Translating it yields CAIRGTGLGQPQHF.

V gene TRBV9 combines with J gene TRBJ2-5; 8 bases are shared with TRBD1. CDR1 is SGDLS, CDR2 YYNGEE, per germline. V shed 4 bases, J shed 4 bases, and the junction held 6 bases outside the gene matches. The CDR3 has 14 residues. The CDR3 DNA sequence: TGTGCCAGCAGCTCCGACAGGGGCGGAGAGACCCAGTACTTC. Protein product: CASSSDRGGETQYF.

The gene calls are TRBV18 and TRBJ2-7, with 8 bases matching TRBD2. This CDR3 is built from 17 residues. Trimming cost V 3 bases and J 4 bases; bases outside gene matches: 14. Germline CDR1 and CDR2: KGHSH and LQKENI. CDR3 DNA sequence: TGTGCCAGCTCACCCCTCGCGAGCGGGGGCCTCGAGTACGAGCAGTACTTC. Protein: CASSPLASGGLEYEQYF.

This chain links TRBV30 with TRBJ1-5; TRBD1 matches 7 bases. V was clipped by 0 bases and J by 3 bases; unmatched bases: 8. The CDR3 is 16 residues long. Germline V gene sequence: CDR1 GTSNPN, CDR2 SVGIG (reference sequence). This chain's CDR3 is CAWSVSRRGNNQPQHF. CDR3 nucleotide sequence: TGTGCCTGGAGTGTATCTCGCAGGGGGAACAATCAGCCCCAGCATTTT.

V usage is TRBV4-1 and J usage is TRBJ1-2; 9 bases line up with TRBD1. The germline gives CDR1 MGHRA, CDR2 YSYEKL. The CDR3 spans 17 residues. With 1 base clipped from V and 7 bases from J, the junction kept 13 bases outside the gene matches. CDR3 bases: TGCGCCAGCAGCCAAGGACAGGGGGTCGGCGCTAGTGGTGGCTACACCTTC. Its translation is CASSQGQGVGASGGYTF.

The chain couples TRBV11-2 to TRBJ1-1; D remains unclear. Deletions cut 1 base from V and 4 bases from J, with 13 bases between. Germline CDR1 reads SGHAT; CDR2 reads FQNNGV. This CDR3 comprises 15 residues. The CDR3 region is CASSLGGRRSTEAFF. CDR3 DNA sequence: TGTGCCAGCAGCTTAGGAGGGAGGCGAAGCACTGAAGCTTTCTTT.

V and J are TRBV7-2 and TRBJ1-2; 7 bases align to TRBD1. The germline V gene encodes CDR1 SGHTA and CDR2 FQGNSA. With V trimmed by 0 bases and J by 8 bases, 3 bases remained unmatched. The CDR3 has 13 amino acids. The CDR3 DNA follows: TGTGCCAGCAGCTTAGCAGGGGGCGGAGGCTACACCTTC. Amino acid sequence: CASSLAGGGGYTF.

In DNA, the CDR3 is TGCGCCAGCAGCTTGACTAGCGGAGGGGGCTACGAGCAGTACTTC. Residues: CASSLTSGGGYEQYF. The chain is built from TRBV5-1 and TRBJ2-7; 8 positions agree with TRBD2. Per the germline V gene, CDR1 is SGHRS and CDR2 is YFSETQ. This CDR3 is built from 15 residues. Losses at the gene ends were 1 base for V and 3 bases for J; bases not matched to a gene: 6.

The CDR3 DNA is TGTGCCAGCAGCTACGGGGTCAACGAGCAGTACTTC. Protein: CASSYGVNEQYF. The chain uses TRBV7-9 and TRBJ2-7; a weak D match, TRBD2 (5 bases). V lost 4 bases, J lost 5 bases, and 9 bases lay in between. Germline-derived CDR1 and CDR2 are SEHNR and FQNEAQ (reference sequence). This CDR3 has 12 residues.

The CDR3 DNA sequence: TGCGCCAGCACCCCCTTCAGCGGAGGCGGAGAGACCCAGTACTTC. Translation gives CASTPFSGGGETQYF. The chain has TRBV5-1 and TRBJ2-5, with D possibly matching TRBD2 (5 bases). The V gene's germline CDR1 is SGHRS and CDR2 YFSETQ. Trimming cost V 6 bases and J 4 bases, with 19 bases left between them. CDR3 length equals 15 residues. Full variable domain (outside the CDR3, taken from reference TRBV5-1 and TRBJ2-5): KAGVTQTPRYLIKTRGQQVTLSCSPISGHRSVSWYQQTPGQGLQFLFEYFSETQRNKGNFPGRFSGRQFSNSRSEMNVSTLELGDSALYLCASTPFSGGGETQYFGPGTRLLVL.

Here the CDR3 DNA reads TGTGCCAGCAGTCCCAGTTATCGGACAGGGGATGAAAAACTGTTTTTT. It yields the protein CASSPSYRTGDEKLFF. This chain joins TRBV28 and TRBJ1-4; 9 bases agree with TRBD1. The CDR3 runs 16 residues. The germline gives CDR1 MDHEN, CDR2 SYDVKM. V lost 5 bases, J lost 6 bases, and 10 bases stayed unmatched.

The chain joins TRBV30 to TRBJ1-6; 7 bases agree with TRBD1. The germline V gene encodes CDR1 GTSNPN and CDR2 SVGIG (reference sequence). With V trimmed by 0 bases and J by 7 bases, 6 bases remained unmatched. This CDR3 contains 15 residues. CDR3 sequence (DNA): TGTGCCTGGAGTGTACTTGACAGGGTCAATTCACCCCTCCACTTT. Translating gives CAWSVLDRVNSPLHF.

This chain uses TRBV18 with TRBJ2-1; D is possibly TRBD1 (6 bases). The germline V gene has CDR1 KGHSH and CDR2 LQKENI. V lost 7 bases and J 7 bases, leaving 17 bases between the germline ends. The CDR3 is made up of 14 amino acids. The CDR3: CASCLGAGDNEQFF. The CDR3 DNA sequence: TGTGCCAGCTGTCTTGGGGCAGGGGATAATGAGCAGTTCTTC.